A selection of T cell receptor beta chains follows, all from one sample in a study of shared clonotypes between healthy human individuals. Profiled with immunoSEQ multiplex PCR; TCRdb holds only in-frame clones, not every one. The repertoire holds tens of thousands of clones, with 60% to 80% as singletons. Sequenced material: memory CD8+ T cells sorted from blood. Every receptor here comes from a man aged 25-45 years in good health. Both conserved end residues are trimmed from each CDR3. Rows may omit the clone size; those that give it use once, few, many or a size class.

few	TRBV6-4	ASTLISNTGELF
-	TRBV5-4	ASSTKETGRFYGYT
many	TRBV2	ARLDGSGEQY
once	TRBV11-2	ASSLIGRYSGANVLT
many	TRBV11-3	ASSLEGDSSYEQY
many	TRBV29-1	SVKPGNTEAF
-	TRBV2	ASSDAGNYGYT
many	TRBV28	ASSPGHDNEQF
-	TRBV7-7	ASSLGSGGPYEQY
once	TRBV30	AWGTGVYTQY
few	TRBV28	ASSGSGNQETQY
few	TRBV7-6	ASSPTNRVNTIY
-	TRBV2	ASSDLAPSTDTQY
few	TRBV5-1	ASSLVAITRENSYNEQF
once	TRBV5-8	ASSLRPGKRNHRPGEQY